Listed here are 6 T cell receptor beta chains from one sample, sequenced in a study of CXCR3-negative and CXCR3-positive naive CD8 T cells. The TRB cDNA libraries were prepared by 5' RACE with UMI labels. TCRdb re-analyzed the 5' RACE reads; it lists each CDR3 protein once, without DNA. The sample has 130,000 or so distinct CDR3 sequences. What was sequenced was naive CXCR3- CD8+ T cells from blood. The subset: CD45RO-CCR7+CD27+CD95- naive CD8+ T cells lacking CXCR3 (TNR3-). The receptors were sampled from a human donor in good health. Some clones in this sample may be carry-over from other donors' samples.

The chain uses TRBV5-1 and TRBJ2-7; there is no DNA to check the TCRdb D call of TRBD1. The CDR3 runs 17 residues. Germline V gene lookup returns CDR1 SGHRS and CDR2 YFSETQ. CDR3 amino acids: CASSGPHRGMCTYEQYF. Full variable domain (outside the CDR3, taken from reference TRBV5-1 and TRBJ2-7): KAGVTQTPRYLIKTRGQQVTLSCSPISGHRSVSWYQQTPGQGLQFLFEYFSETQRNKGNFPGRFSGRQFSNSRSEMNVSTLELGDSALYLCASSGPHRGMCTYEQYFGPGTRLTVT.

The chain joins TRBV7-9 to TRBJ2-2. This CDR3 is 12 amino acids long. Germline-derived CDR1 and CDR2 are SEHNR and FQNEAQ (reference sequence). The CDR3 loop is CASSGDAGELFF.

This chain connects TRBV29-1 to TRBJ2-1. This CDR3 contains 13 residues. The V gene's germline CDR1 is SQVTM and CDR2 ANQGSEA. CDR3 loop: CSVVMTSYNEQFF.

V is TRBV29-1 and J is TRBJ2-1; TCRdb designates TRBD2, a call that cannot be tested without DNA. The CDR3 runs to 16 residues. Germline V gives CDR1 SQVTM, CDR2 ANQGSEA. The CDR3 reads CSVYHHSGSLYNEQFF.

The gene calls are TRBV7-9 and TRBJ2-3; no DNA is available, so the TRBD2 call from TCRdb remains unchecked. The germline CDR1 and CDR2 sequences are SEHNR and FQNEAQ (reference sequence). CDR3 length: 17 amino acids. CDR3 sequence reads: CASSWTSGGAATDTQYF.

The chain recombines TRBV29-1 with TRBJ2-5; the TRBD2 assignment by TCRdb is unverifiable without DNA. Germline assignment: CDR1 SQVTM and CDR2 ANQGSEA. The CDR3 sequence is 16 residues long. The CDR3 region is CSVVAPPLTYQETQYF.